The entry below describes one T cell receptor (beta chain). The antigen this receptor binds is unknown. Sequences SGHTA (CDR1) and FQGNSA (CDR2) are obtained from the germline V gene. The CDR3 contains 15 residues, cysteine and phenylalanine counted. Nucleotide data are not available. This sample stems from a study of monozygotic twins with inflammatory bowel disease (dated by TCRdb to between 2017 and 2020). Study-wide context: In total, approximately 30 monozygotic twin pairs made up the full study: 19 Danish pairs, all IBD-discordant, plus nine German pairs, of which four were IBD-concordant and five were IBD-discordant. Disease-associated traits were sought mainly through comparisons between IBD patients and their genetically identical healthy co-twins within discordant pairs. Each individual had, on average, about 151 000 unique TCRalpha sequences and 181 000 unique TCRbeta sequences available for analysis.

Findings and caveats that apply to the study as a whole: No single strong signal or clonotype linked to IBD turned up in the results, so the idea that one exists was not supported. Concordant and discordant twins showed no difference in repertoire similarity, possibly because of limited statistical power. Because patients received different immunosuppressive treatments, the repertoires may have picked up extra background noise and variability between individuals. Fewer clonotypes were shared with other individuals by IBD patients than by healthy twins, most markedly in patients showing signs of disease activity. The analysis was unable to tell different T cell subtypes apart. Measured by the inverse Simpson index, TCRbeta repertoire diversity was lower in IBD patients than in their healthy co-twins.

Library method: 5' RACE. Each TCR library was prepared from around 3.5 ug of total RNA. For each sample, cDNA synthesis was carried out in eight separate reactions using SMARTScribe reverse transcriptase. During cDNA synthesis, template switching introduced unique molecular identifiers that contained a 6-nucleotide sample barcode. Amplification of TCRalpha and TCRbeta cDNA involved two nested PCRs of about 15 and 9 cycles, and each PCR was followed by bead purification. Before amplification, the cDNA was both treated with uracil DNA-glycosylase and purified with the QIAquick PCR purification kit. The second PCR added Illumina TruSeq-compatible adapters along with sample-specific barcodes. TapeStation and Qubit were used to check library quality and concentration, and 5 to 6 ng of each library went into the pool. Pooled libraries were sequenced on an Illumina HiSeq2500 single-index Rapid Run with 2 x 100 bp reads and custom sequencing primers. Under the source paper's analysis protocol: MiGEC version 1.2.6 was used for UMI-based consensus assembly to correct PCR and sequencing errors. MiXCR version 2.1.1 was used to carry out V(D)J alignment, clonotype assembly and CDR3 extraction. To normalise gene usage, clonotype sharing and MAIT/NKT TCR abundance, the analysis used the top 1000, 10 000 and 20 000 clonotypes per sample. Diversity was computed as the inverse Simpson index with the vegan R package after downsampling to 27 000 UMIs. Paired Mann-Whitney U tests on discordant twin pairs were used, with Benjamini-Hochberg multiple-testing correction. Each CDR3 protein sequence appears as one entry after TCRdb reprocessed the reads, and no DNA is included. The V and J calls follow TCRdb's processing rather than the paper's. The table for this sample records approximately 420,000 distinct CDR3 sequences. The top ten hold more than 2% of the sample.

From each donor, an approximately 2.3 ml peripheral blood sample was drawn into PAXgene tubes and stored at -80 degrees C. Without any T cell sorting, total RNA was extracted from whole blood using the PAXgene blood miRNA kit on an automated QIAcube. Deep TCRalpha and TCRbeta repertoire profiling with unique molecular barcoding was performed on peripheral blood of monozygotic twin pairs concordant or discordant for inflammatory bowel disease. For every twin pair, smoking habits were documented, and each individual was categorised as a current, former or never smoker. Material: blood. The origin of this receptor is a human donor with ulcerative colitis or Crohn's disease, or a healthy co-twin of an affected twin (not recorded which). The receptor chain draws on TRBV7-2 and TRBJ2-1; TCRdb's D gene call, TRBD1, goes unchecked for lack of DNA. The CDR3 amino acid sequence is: CASSLVRDADNEQFF.